Sequencing of this T cell receptor beta chain was carried out in a study of T-cell memory formation after mild COVID-19. Study outcomes and limitations: Clones shrinking between day 15 and 85 showed a balanced CD4/CD8 split, and those that grew later tilted toward CD4+. Nothing confirmed that second-wave clones peaking on day 37 were specific for SARS-CoV-2.

Trimming took 4 bases from V and 3 from J; bases not matched to a gene: 4. This CDR3 comprises 14 residues. Germline assignment: CDR1 SGHRS and CDR2 YFSETQ. TCRdb redid the calling of the 5' RACE reads with MiXCR, one entry per CDR3 protein. The sample consists of more than 250,000 distinct CDR3 sequences, under 20% of them appearing once. This clonotype was seen more than once but under ten times. Its antigen is as yet unknown. Sequenced sample: PBMCs or a T cell subset sorted from them (not recorded which). The V call is TRBV5-1, the J call TRBJ2-5, with TRBD1 identical over 9 bases. The TCR originated in a young man who had mild COVID-19 (a few samples of this study predate the infection). Cell type and time point are not known. CDR3 in amino acids: CASSHTGGKETQYF. CDR3 DNA: TGCGCCAGCAGCCATACAGGGGGCAAAGAGACCCAGTACTTC.